The subject of this entry is one T cell receptor (beta chain). This specimen comes from a study of blood T cell repertoires in COVID-19. In the study overall: Samples came from the United States, Italy and Spain, spanning acute and convalescent COVID-19. PBMCs, B-cell-depleted T cells, or T cells were the source of the cDNA or gDNA that made up the material.

CDR1 SGHRS and CDR2 YFSETQ come from the germline V gene. V dropped 0 bases and J dropped 2; count of bases not matched to a gene: 8. The CDR3 has 17 amino acids. How the authors handled the data: Estimation of nucleated cell counts was performed using reference gene primer amplification. Assay used: immunoSEQ multiplex PCR; TCRdb lists only in-frame clones, some missing. V, J and clone size are taken as reported in that table, and D and trimming were inferred from the DNA itself. The data contain 250,000 to 350,000 clones, 88% of them singletons. Material for sequencing was PBMCs or T cells enriched from blood (not recorded which). The sequence derives from a woman in her twenties or thirties who had recovered from COVID-19. This rearrangement joins TRBV5-1 to TRBJ2-5; 9 bases map to TRBD2. The CDR3 DNA reads TGCGCCAGCAGCTTGGCCGGGCTAGCGGGGATACAAGAGACCCAGTACTTC. Amino acid sequence: CASSLAGLAGIQETQYF.